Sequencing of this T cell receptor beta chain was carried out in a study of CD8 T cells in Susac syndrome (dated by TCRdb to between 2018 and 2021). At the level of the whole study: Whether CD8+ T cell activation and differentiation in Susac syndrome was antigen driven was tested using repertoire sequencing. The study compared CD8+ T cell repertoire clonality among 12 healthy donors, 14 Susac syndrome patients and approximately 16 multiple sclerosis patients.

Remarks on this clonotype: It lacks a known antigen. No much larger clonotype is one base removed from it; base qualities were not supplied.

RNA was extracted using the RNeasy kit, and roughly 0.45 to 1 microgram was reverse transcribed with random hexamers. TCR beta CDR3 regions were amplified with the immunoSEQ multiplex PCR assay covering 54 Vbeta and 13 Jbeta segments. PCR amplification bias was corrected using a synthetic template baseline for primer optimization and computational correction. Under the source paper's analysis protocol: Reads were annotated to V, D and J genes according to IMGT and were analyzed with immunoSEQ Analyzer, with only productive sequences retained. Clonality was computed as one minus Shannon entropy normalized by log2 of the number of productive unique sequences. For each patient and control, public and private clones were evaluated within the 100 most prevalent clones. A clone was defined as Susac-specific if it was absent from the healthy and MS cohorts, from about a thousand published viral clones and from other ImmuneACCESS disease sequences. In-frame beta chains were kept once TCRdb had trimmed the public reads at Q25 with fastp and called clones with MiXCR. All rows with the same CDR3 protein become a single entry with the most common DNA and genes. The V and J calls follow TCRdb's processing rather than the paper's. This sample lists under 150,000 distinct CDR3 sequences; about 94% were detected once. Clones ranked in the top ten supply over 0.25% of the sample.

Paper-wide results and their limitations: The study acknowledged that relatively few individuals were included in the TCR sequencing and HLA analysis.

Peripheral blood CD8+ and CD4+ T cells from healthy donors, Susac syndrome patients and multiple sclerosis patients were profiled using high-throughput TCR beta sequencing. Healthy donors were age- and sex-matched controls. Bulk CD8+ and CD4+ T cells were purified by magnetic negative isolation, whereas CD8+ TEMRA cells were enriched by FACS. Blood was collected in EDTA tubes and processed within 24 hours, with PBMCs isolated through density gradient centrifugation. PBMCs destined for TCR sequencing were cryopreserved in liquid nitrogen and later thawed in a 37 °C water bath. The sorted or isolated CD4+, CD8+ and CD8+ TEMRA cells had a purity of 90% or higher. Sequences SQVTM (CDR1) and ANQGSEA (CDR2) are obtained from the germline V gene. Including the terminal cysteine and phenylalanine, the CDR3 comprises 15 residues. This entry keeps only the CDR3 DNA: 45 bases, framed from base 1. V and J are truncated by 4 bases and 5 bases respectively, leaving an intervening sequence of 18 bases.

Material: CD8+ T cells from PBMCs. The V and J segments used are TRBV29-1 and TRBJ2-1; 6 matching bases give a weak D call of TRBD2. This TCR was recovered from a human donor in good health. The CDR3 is CSVVRRGLVDNEQFF. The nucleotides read TGCAGCGTTGTAAGACGGGGGTTAGTGGACAATGAGCAGTTCTTC.